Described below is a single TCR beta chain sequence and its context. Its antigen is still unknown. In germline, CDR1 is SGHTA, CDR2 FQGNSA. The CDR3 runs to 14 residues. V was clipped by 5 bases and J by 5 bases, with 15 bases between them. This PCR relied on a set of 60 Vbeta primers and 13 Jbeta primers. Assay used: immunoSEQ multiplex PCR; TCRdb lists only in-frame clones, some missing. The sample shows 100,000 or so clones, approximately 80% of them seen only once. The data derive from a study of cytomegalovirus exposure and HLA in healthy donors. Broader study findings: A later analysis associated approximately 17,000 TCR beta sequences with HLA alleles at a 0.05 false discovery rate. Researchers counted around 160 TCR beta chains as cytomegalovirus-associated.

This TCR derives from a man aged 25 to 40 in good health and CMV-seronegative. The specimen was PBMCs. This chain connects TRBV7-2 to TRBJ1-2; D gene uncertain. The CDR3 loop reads CASSLGGVLYGYTF. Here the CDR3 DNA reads TGTGCCAGCAGCCTAGGAGGCGTTTTGTATGGCTACACCTTC.